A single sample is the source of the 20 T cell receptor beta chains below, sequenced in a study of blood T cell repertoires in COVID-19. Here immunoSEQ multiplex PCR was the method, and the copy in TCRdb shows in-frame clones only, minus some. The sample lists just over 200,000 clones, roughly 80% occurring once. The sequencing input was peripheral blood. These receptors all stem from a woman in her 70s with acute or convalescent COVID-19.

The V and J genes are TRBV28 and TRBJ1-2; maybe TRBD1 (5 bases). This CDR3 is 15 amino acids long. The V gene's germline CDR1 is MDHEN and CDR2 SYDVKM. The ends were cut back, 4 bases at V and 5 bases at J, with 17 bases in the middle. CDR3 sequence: CASSSSGDLRYGYTF. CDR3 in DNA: TGTGCCAGCAGTTCCTCGGGGGATTTGAGGTATGGCTACACCTTC.

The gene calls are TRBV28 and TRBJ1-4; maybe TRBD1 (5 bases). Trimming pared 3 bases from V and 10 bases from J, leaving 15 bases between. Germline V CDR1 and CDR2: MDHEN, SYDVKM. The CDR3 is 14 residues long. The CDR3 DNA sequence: TGTGCCAGCAGTTTTGAGGGGCTGGGGGGAAAACTGTTTTTT. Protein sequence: CASSFEGLGGKLFF. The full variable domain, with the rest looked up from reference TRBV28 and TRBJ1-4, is DVKVTQSSRYLVKRTGEKVFLECVQDMDHENMFWYRQDPGLGLRLIYFSYDVKMKEKGDIPEGYSVSREKKERFSLILESASTNQTSMYLCASSFEGLGGKLFFGSGTQLSVL.

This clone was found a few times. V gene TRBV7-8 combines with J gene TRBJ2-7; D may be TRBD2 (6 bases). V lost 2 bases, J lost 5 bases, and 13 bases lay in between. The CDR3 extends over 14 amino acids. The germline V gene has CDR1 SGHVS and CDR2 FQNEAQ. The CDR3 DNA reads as TGTGCCAGCAGCTTAAGATCGGGGGTTCACGAGCAGTACTTC. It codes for CASSLRSGVHEQYF.

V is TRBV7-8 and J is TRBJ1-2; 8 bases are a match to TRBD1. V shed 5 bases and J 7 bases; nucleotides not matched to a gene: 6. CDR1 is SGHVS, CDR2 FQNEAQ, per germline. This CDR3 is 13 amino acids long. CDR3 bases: TGTGCCAGCAGCCTGGACAGGGCTTTTGGCTACACCTTC. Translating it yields CASSLDRAFGYTF.

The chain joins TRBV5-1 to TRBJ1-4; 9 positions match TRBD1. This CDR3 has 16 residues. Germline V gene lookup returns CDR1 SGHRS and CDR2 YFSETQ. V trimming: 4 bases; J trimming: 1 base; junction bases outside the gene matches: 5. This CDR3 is CASSTGQGITNEKLFF. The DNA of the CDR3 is TGCGCCAGCAGCACCGGACAGGGGATAACTAATGAAAAACTGTTTTTT.

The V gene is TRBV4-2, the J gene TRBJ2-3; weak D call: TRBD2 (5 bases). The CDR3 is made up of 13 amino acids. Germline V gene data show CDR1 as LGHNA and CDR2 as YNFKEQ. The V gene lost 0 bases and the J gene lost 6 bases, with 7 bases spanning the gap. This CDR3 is CASSQDWRDTQYF. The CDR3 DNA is TGTGCCAGCAGCCAAGATTGGAGGGATACGCAGTATTTT.

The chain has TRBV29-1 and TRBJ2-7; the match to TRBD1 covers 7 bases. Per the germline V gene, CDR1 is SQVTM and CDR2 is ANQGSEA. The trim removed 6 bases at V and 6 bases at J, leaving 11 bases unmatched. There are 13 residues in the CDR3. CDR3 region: CSVSQGSQFEQYF. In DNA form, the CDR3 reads TGCAGCGTCTCACAGGGGTCCCAATTCGAGCAGTACTTC.

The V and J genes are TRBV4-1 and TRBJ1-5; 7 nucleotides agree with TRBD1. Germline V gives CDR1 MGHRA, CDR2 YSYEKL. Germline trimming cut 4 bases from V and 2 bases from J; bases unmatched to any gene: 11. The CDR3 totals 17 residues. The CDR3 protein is CASSRRGEAWGNQPQHF. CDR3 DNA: TGCGCCAGCAGCCGCAGGGGGGAAGCATGGGGCAATCAGCCCCAGCATTTT.

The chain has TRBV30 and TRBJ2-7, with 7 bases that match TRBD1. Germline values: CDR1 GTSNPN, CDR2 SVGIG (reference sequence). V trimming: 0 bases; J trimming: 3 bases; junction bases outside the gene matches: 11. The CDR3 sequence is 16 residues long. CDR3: CAWSVLEGAKGYEQYF. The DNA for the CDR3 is TGTGCCTGGAGTGTACTCGAGGGGGCGAAGGGCTACGAGCAGTACTTC.

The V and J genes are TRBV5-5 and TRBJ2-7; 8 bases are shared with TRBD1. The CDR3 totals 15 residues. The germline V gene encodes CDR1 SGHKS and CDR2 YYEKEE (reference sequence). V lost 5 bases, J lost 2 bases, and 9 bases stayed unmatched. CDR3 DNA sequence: TGTGCCAGCAGTGTGGGACAGGAGGTTACCTACGAGCAGTACTTC. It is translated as CASSVGQEVTYEQYF.

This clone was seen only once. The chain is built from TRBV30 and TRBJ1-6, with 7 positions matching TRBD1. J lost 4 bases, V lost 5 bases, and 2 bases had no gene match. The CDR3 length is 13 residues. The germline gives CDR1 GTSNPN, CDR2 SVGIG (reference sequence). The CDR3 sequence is CAWSGQYNSPLHF. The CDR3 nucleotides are TGTGCCTGGTCGGGACAGTATAATTCACCCCTCCACTTT.

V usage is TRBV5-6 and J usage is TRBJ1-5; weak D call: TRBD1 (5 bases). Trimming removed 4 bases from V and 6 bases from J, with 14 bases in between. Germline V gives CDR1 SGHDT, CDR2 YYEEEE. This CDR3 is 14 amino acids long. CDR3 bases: TGTGCCAGCAGCGATGGGGGGGGATCTCAGCCCCAGCATTTT. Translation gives CASSDGGGSQPQHF.

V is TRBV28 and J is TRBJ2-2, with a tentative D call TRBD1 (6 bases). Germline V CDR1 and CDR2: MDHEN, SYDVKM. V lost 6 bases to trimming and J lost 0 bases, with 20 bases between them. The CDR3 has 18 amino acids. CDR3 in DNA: TGTGCCAGCAGGTTGGGGCTCTCGGGACACTCGAACACCGGGGAGCTGTTTTTT. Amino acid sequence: CASRLGLSGHSNTGELFF. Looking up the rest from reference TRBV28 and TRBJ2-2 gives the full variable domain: DVKVTQSSRYLVKRTGEKVFLECVQDMDHENMFWYRQDPGLGLRLIYFSYDVKMKEKGDIPEGYSVSREKKERFSLILESASTNQTSMYLCASRLGLSGHSNTGELFFGEGSRLTVL.

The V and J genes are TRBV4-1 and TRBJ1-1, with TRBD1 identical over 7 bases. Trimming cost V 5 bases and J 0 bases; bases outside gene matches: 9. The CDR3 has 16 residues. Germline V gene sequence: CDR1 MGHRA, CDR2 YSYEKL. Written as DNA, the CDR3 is TGCGCCAGCAGCAAAGGACAGGCTGTCATGAACACTGAAGCTTTCTTT. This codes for CASSKGQAVMNTEAFF.

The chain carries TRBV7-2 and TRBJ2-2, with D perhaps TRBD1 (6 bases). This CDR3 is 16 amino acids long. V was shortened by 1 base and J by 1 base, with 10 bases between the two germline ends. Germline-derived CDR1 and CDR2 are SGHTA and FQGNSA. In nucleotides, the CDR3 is TGTGCCAGCAGCTTAGAACCAGGGGTGAACACCGGGGAGCTGTTTTTT. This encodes CASSLEPGVNTGELFF.

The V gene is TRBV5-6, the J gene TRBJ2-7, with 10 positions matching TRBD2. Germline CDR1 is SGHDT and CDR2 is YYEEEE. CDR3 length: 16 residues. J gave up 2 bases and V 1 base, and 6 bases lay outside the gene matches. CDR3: CASSLFRTSGPYEQYF. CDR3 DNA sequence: TGTGCCAGCAGCTTGTTCCGGACTAGCGGTCCCTACGAGCAGTACTTC.

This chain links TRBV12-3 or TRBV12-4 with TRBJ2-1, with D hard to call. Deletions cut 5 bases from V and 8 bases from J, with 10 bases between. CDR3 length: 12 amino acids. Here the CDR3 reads CASSARDYEQFF. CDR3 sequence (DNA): TGTGCCAGCAGTGCAAGAGACTATGAGCAGTTCTTC.

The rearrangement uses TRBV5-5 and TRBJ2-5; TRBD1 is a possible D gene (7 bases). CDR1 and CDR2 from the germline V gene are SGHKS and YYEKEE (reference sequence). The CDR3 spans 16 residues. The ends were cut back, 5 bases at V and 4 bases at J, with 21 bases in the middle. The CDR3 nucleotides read TGTGCCAGCAGTTTTCCAGGGGGGCCCCGGCGAGAGACCCAGTACTTC. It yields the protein CASSFPGGPRRETQYF.

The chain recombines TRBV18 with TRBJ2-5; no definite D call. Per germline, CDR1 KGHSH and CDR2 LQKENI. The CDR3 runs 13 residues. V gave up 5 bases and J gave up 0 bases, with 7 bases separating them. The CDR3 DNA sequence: TGTGCCAGCTCAGCCCAGGACCAAGAGACCCAGTACTTC. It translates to CASSAQDQETQYF.

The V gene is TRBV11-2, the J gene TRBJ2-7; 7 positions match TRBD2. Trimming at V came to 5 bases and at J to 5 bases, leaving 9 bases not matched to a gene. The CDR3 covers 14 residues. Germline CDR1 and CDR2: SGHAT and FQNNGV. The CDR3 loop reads CASSPGLVFNEQYF. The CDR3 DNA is TGTGCCAGCAGCCCAGGACTAGTTTTCAACGAGCAGTACTTC.